The following is a T cell receptor (beta chain) sequence with its context. The data belong to a study of blood T cell repertoires in COVID-19. For the study at large: Sample material is recorded as cDNA or gDNA derived from T cells, B-cell-depleted T cells, or PBMCs.

This CDR3 is 14 amino acids long. The germline CDR1 and CDR2 sequences are GTSNPN and SVGIG (reference sequence). V was pared by 5 bases and J by 4 bases, with 7 bases of the junction left unmatched. Participants were aged about 18 to 100 years from more than 20 US areas. Self-reported history from a screening survey and questionnaire set each donor's cohort. Here immunoSEQ multiplex PCR was the method, and the copy in TCRdb shows in-frame clones only, minus some. The sample lists approximately 290,000 clones, approximately 83% occurring once. This chain links TRBV30 with TRBJ1-3; 8 bases match TRBD1. This TCR derives from a woman aged 25-40 years who had recovered from COVID-19. Sequencing input: PBMCs or T cells enriched from blood (not recorded which). CDR3 protein: CAWATGGKGNTIYF. CDR3 coding DNA: TGTGCCTGGGCTACAGGGGGAAAAGGAAACACCATATATTTT.